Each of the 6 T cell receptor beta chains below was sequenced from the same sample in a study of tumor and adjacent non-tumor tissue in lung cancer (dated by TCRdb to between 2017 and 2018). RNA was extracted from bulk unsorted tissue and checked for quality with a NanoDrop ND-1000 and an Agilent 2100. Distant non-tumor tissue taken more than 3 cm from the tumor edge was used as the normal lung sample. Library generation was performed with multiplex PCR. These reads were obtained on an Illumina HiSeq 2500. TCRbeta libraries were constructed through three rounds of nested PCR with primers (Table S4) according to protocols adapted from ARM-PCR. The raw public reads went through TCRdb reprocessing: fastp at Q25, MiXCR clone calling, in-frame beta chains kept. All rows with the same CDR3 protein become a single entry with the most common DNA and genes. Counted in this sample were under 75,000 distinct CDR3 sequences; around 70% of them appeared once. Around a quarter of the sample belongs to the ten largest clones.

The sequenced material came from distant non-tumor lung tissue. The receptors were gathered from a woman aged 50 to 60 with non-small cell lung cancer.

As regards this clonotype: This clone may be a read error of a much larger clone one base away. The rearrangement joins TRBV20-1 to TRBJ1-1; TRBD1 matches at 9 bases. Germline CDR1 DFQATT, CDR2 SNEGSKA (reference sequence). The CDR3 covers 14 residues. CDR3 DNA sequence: TGCAATGCTAGAAGGGGACAGGGGAACACTGAAGCTTTCTTT. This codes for CNARRGQGNTEAFF.

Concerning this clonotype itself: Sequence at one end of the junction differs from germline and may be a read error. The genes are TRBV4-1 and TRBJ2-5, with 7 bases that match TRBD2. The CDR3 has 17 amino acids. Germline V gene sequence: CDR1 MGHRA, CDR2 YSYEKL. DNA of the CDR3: TGCGCCAGCAGCCAAGGTGGCAGGGCGGGGGAAAGAGAGATCCAGTACTTC. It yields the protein CASSQGGRAGEREIQYF.

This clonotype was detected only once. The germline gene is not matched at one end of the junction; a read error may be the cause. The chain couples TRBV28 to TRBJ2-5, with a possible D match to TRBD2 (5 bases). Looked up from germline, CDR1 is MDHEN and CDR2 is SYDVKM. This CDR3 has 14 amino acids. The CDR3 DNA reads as TGTGCCAGCAGTCCCTCGGGATTCCAAGGGACCCAGTACTTC. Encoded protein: CASSPSGFQGTQYF.

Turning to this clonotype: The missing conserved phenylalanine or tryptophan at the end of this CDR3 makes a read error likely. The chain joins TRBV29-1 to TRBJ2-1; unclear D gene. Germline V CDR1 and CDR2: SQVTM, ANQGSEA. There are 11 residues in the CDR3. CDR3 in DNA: TGCAACGTTGAGACCCTCCATGAGCAGTTCCTC. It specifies CNVETLHEQFL.

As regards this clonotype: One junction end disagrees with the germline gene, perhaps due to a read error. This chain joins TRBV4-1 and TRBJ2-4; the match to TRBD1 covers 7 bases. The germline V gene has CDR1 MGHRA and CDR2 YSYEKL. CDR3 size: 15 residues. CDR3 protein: CANSQEDRPGNIQYF. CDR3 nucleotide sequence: TGCGCCAACAGCCAAGAGGACAGGCCTGGAAACATTCAGTACTTC.

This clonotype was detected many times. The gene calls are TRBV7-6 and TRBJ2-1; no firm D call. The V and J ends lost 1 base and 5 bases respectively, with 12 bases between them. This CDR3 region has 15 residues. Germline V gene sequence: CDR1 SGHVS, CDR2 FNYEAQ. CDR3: CASSLGGVGNNEQFF. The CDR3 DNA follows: TGTGCCAGCAGCTTAGGAGGAGTAGGGAACAATGAGCAGTTCTTC.